These T cell receptor beta chains were read from a single sample in a study of Graves' ophthalmopathy and Graves' hyperthyroidism. TCRdb re-analysed the multiplex PCR reads in MiXCR, keeping a single row per CDR3 protein. The sample consists of a few hundred thousand distinct CDR3 sequences, 18% of them appearing once. The sample consisted of peripheral blood. The receptors stem from a woman younger than 35 with Graves' ophthalmopathy. Both conserved end residues are part of each CDR3. The order of the fields is CDR3 DNA, CDR3 protein, D gene, J gene, V gene, clone size. The D gene is left open where the match is weak. Clone size is shown for a subset of rows, as once, few, many or a class of expanded clone.

CDR3nt: TGTGCCAGCAGCCAATCTAGGGGTGGCACTGAAGCTTTCTTT; CDR3aa: CASSQSRGGTEAFF; d_gene: NA; j_gene: TRBJ1-1; v_gene: TRBV4-2; abundance: few
CDR3nt: TGTGCCAGCACCCCCCCGGACAGGGCGAACACTGAAGCTTTCTTT; CDR3aa: CASTPPDRANTEAFF; d_gene: TRBD1; j_gene: TRBJ1-1; v_gene: TRBV28; abundance: NA
CDR3nt: TGTGCCAGCAGTGAAAGGGGGGCCCCGAACACTGAAGCTTTCTTT; CDR3aa: CASSERGAPNTEAFF; d_gene: NA; j_gene: TRBJ1-1; v_gene: TRBV6-1; abundance: many
CDR3nt: TGTGCCAGCACCGTTTGGGGGACAGGGGGTAACTCACCCCTCCACTTT; CDR3aa: CASTVWGTGGNSPLHF; d_gene: TRBD1; j_gene: TRBJ1-6; v_gene: TRBV6-4; abundance: NA
CDR3nt: TGTGCCAGCAGCTTAATCCAGGGCTACGAGCAGTACTTC; CDR3aa: CASSLIQGYEQYF; d_gene: NA; j_gene: TRBJ2-7; v_gene: TRBV7-3; abundance: many
CDR3nt: TGTGCCAGCCTCGGGATTATGAACACTGAAGCTTTCTTT; CDR3aa: CASLGIMNTEAFF; d_gene: NA; j_gene: TRBJ1-1; v_gene: TRBV11-2; abundance: many
CDR3nt: TGTGCCAGCAGTTCATCGACAGGCCTCAAGGGCGAGCAGTACTTC; CDR3aa: CASSSSTGLKGEQYF; d_gene: NA; j_gene: TRBJ2-7; v_gene: TRBV12-3/TRBV12-4; abundance: NA
CDR3nt: TGTGCCAGCAGCTTAACGAGAGCCAATGAGCAGTTCTTC; CDR3aa: CASSLTRANEQFF; d_gene: NA; j_gene: TRBJ2-1; v_gene: TRBV7-3; abundance: many
CDR3nt: TGTGCCAGCAGCGTAGGAGCCTTACTCTCCTATAATTCACCCCTCCACTTT; CDR3aa: CASSVGALLSYNSPLHF; d_gene: NA; j_gene: TRBJ1-6; v_gene: TRBV9; abundance: many
CDR3nt: TGTGCCTGGGACAGCTCATCAACTTCCTATGGCTACACCTTC; CDR3aa: CAWDSSSTSYGYTF; d_gene: NA; j_gene: TRBJ1-2; v_gene: TRBV30; abundance: many